This TCR beta chain stems from a study of blood T cell repertoires in COVID-19. For the study at large: Sample material is recorded as cDNA or gDNA derived from T cells, B-cell-depleted T cells, or PBMCs.

The assay was immunoSEQ multiplex PCR, and TCRdb's table has in-frame clones only and misses some. The table lists 75,000 to 95,000 clones, more than 70% of them singletons. CDR1 and CDR2 from the germline V gene are KGHDR and SFDVKD. The CDR3 consists of 13 residues. Trimming removed 9 bases from V and 5 bases from J; junction bases left unmatched: 5. The receptor comes from a woman of 80 years or more with acute or convalescent COVID-19. The rearrangement joins TRBV24-1 to TRBJ2-2; TRBD1 matches 7 bases. Sequencing used peripheral blood. The CDR3 nucleotides are TGTGCCACCGGTAAACAGGGGACCGGGGAGCTGTTTTTT. Its translation is CATGKQGTGELFF.